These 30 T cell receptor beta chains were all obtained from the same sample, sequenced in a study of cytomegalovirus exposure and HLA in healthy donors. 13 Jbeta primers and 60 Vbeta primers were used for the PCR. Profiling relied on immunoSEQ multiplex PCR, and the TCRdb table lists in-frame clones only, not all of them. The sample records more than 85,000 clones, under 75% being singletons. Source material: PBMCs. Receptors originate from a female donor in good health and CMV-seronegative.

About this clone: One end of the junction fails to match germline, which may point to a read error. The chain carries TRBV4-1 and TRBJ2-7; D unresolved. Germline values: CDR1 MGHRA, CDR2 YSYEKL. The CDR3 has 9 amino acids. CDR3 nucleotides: TGCGCCAGCAGCCAAAAAGCCAACTTC. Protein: CASSQKANF.

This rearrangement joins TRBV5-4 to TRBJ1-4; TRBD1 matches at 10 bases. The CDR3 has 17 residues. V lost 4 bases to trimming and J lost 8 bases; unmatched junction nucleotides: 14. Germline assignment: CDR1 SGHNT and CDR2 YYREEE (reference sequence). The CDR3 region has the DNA TGTGCCAGCAGCCACCGGACAGGGGGAAGGTCCGGAGAAAAACTGTTTTTT. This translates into CASSHRTGGRSGEKLFF.

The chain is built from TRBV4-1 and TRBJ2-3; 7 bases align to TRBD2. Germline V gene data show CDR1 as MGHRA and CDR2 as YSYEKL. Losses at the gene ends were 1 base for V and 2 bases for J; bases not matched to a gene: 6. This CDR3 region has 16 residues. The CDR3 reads CASSQVGLAVTDTQYF. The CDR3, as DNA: TGCGCCAGCAGCCAAGTCGGGCTAGCGGTCACAGATACGCAGTATTTT.

CDR3 in DNA: TGTGCCAGCAGCTTAATGGGCGGGAGCTCCTACAATGAGCAGTTCTTC. Translated: CASSLMGGSSYNEQFF. The V gene is TRBV7-9, the J gene TRBJ2-1, with 7 nucleotides matching TRBD2. This CDR3 comprises 16 residues. The J segment lost 0 bases and the V segment lost 2 bases, leaving 4 bases of the junction unmatched. Germline V lookup: CDR1 SEHNR, CDR2 FQNEAQ (reference sequence).

The CDR3 reads CASSESREHYNQPQHF. The CDR3 DNA reads TGTGCCAGCAGTGAAAGCAGGGAACACTACAATCAGCCCCAGCATTTT. The chain recombines TRBV6-1 with TRBJ1-5, with a possible D match to TRBD1 (5 bases). V dropped 2 bases and J dropped 3 bases, with 14 bases sitting between them. This CDR3 has 16 residues. CDR1 and CDR2 (germline): MNHNS, SASEGT.

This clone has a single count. This chain's CDR3 is CASSLLGSSGSIETQYF. In DNA form, the CDR3 reads TGCGCCAGCAGCTTGTTAGGGTCTAGCGGGAGCATAGAGACCCAGTACTTC. This chain links TRBV5-1 with TRBJ2-5; 10 bases match TRBD2. Germline trimming cut 1 base from V and 4 bases from J; bases unmatched to any gene: 10. The CDR3 is 17 amino acids. CDR1 is SGHRS, CDR2 YFSETQ, per germline.

CDR3 nucleotide sequence: TGTGCCAGCAGTTTTGGGCGGGGGGACTACACCGGGGAGCTGTTTTTT. It translates to CASSFGRGDYTGELFF. The rearrangement uses TRBV27 and TRBJ2-2; 8 bases map to TRBD2. CDR1 is MNHEY and CDR2 is SMNVEV in the germline V gene (reference sequence). The CDR3 runs 16 residues. The junction had 6 bases not matched to a gene; V was cut back by 3 bases and J by 3 bases.

CDR3 loop: CASSYRGGYNEKLFF. The CDR3 bases are TGTGCCAGCAGCTACCGGGGGGGTTATAATGAAAAACTGTTTTTT. This chain connects TRBV6-6 to TRBJ1-4, with D perhaps matching TRBD1 (5 bases). Trimming removed 6 bases at V and 4 bases at J, with 15 bases between. This CDR3 has 15 amino acids. Germline V CDR1 and CDR2: MNHNY, SVGAGI (reference sequence).

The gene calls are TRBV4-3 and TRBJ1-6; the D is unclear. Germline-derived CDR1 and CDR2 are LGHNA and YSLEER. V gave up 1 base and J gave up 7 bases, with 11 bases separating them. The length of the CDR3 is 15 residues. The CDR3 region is CASSQAPGGNSPLHF. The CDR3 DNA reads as TGCGCCAGCAGCCAAGCGCCGGGCGGGAATTCACCCCTCCACTTT.

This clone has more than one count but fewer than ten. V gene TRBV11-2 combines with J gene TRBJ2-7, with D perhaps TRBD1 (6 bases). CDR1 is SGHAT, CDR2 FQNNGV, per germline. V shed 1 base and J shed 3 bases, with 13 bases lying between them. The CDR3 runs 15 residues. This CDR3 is CASSLVQGRGYEQYF. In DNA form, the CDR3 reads TGTGCCAGCAGCTTAGTCCAGGGGCGAGGCTACGAGCAGTACTTC.

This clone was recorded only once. CDR3 nucleotides: TGTGCCAGCAGTAAAAATACAGGGGGCACCTATGGCTACACCTTC. It specifies CASSKNTGGTYGYTF. The chain links TRBV6-4 to TRBJ1-2; 9 bases match TRBD1. The ends lost 5 bases at V and 4 bases at J; junction bases unmatched: 8. This CDR3 is built from 15 residues. The germline CDR1 and CDR2 sequences are MRHNA and SNTAGT.

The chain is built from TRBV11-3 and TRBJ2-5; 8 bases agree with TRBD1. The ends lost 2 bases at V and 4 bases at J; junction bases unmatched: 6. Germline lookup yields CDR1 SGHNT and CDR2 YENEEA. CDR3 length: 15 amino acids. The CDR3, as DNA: TGTGCCAGCAGCTTAATGGGACAGGTCGGAGAGACCCAGTACTTC. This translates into CASSLMGQVGETQYF.

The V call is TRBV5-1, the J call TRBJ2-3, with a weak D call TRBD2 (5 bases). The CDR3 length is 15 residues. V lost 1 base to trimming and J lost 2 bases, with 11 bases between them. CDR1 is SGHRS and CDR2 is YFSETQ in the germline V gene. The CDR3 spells CASSLRAEFTDTQYF. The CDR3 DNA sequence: TGCGCCAGCAGCTTGAGAGCGGAGTTCACAGATACGCAGTATTTT.

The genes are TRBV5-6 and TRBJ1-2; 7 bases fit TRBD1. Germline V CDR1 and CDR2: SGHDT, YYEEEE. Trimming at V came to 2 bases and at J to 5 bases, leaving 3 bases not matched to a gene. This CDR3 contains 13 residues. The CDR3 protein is CASSFGTEYGYTF. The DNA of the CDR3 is TGTGCCAGCAGCTTCGGGACAGAGTATGGCTACACCTTC.

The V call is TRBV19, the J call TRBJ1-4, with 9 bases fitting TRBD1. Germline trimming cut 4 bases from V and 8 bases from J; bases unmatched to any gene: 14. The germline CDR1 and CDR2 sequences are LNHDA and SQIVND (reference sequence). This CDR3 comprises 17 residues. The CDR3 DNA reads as TGTGCCAGTAGTACCGGGACAGGGAATTTTGTTGCAGAAAAACTGTTTTTT. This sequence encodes CASSTGTGNFVAEKLFF.

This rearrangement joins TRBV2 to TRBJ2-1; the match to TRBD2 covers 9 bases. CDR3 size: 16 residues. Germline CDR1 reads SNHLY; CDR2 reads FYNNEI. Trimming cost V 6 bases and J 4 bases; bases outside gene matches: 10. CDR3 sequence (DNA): TGTGCCAGCAGGTCCAGCGGGGGGAGTAGGTACAATGAGCAGTTCTTC. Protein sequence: CASRSSGGSRYNEQFF.

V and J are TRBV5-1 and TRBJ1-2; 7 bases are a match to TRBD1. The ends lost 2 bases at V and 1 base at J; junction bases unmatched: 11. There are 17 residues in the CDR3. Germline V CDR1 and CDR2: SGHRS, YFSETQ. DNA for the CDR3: TGCGCCAGCAGCTTCGGTGGGACAGCACACCTTAACTATGGCTACACCTTC. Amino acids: CASSFGGTAHLNYGYTF.

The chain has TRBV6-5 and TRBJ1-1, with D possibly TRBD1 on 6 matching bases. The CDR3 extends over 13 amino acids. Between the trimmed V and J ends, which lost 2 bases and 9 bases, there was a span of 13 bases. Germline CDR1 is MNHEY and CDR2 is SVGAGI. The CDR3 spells CASSYASGTQAFF. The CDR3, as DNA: TGTGCCAGCAGTTACGCTTCCGGGACACAAGCTTTCTTT.

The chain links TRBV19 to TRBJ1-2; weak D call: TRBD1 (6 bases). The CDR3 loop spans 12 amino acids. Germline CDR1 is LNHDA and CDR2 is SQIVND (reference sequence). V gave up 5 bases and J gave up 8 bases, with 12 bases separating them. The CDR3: CASSARGGGYTF. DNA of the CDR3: TGTGCCAGTAGTGCCAGGGGTGGCGGCTACACCTTC.

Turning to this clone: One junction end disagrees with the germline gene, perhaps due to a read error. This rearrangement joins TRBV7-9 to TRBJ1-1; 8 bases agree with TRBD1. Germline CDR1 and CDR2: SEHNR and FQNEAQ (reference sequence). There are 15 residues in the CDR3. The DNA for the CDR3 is TGTGCCGGCAGCCCGAGGACAGGGAAGGACACTGAAGCTTTCTTT. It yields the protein CAGSPRTGKDTEAFF.

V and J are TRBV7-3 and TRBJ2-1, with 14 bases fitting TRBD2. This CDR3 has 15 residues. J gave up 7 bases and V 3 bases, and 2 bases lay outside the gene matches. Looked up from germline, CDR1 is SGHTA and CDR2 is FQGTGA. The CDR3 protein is CASSLGLAGENEQFF. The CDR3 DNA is TGTGCCAGCAGCTTGGGACTAGCGGGAGAAAATGAGCAGTTCTTC. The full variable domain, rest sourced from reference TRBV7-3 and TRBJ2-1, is GAGVSQTPSNKVTEKGKYVELRCDPISGHTALYWYRQSLGQGPEFLIYFQGTGAADDSGLPNDRFFAVRPEGSVSTLKIQRTERGDSAVYLCASSLGLAGENEQFFGPGTRLTVL.

The CDR3 bases are TGCAGCGTTGAGGGGAGTAGCCCTGAAGCTTTCTTT. Its protein is CSVEGSSPEAFF. The chain is built from TRBV29-1 and TRBJ1-1, with D uncertain. V was cut by 3 bases and J by 6 bases, with 11 bases left in between. This CDR3 comprises 12 residues. CDR1 is SQVTM, CDR2 ANQGSEA, per germline.

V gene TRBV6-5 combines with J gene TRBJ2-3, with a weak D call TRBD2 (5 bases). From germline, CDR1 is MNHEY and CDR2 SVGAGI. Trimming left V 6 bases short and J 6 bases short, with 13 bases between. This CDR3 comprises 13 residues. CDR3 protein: CASSLGLFDTQYF. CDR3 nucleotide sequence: TGTGCCAGCAGCCTCGGACTCTTCGATACGCAGTATTTT.

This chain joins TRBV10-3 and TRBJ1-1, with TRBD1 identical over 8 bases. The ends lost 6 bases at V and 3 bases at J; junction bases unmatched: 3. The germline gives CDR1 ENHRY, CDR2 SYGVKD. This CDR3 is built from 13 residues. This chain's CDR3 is CAISDRGDTEAFF. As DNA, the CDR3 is TGTGCCATCAGCGACAGGGGAGACACTGAAGCTTTCTTT.

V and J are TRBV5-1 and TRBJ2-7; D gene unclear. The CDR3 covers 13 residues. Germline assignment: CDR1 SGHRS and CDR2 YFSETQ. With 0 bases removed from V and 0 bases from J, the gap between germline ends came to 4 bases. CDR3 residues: CASSLASSYEQYF. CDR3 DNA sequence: TGCGCCAGCAGCTTGGCGAGCTCCTACGAGCAGTACTTC. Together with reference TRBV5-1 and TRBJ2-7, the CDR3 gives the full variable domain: KAGVTQTPRYLIKTRGQQVTLSCSPISGHRSVSWYQQTPGQGLQFLFEYFSETQRNKGNFPGRFSGRQFSNSRSEMNVSTLELGDSALYLCASSLASSYEQYFGPGTRLTVT.

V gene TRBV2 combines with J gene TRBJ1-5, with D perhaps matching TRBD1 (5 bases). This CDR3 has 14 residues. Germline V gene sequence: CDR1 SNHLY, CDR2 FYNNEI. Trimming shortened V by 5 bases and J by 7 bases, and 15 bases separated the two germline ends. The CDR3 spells CASSPRGGSQPQHF. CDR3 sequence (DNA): TGTGCCAGCAGTCCCCGGGGGGGGTCCCAGCCCCAGCATTTT. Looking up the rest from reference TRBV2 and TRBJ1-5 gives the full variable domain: EPEVTQTPSHQVTQMGQEVILRCVPISNHLYFYWYRQILGQKVEFLVSFYNNEISEKSEIFDDQFSVERPDGSNFTLKIRSTKLEDSAMYFCASSPRGGSQPQHFGDGTRLSIL.

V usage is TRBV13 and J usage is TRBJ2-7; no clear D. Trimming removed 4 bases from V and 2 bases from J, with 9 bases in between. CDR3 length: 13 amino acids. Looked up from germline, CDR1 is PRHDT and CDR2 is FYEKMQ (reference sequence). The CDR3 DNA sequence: TGTGCCAGCAGCTCCCTGGGCGCCTACGAGCAGTACTTC. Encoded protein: CASSSLGAYEQYF. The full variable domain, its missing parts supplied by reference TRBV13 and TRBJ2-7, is AAGVIQSPRHLIKEKRETATLKCYPIPRHDTVYWYQQGPGQDPQFLISFYEKMQSDKGSIPDRFSAQQFSDYHSELNMSSLELGDSALYFCASSSLGAYEQYFGPGTRLTVT.

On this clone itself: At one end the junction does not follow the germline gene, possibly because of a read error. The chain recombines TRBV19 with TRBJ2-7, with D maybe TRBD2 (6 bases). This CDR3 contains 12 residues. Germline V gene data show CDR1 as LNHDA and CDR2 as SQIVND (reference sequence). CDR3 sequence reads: CASTTPLGEEFF. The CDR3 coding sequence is TGTGCCAGTACTACACCCCTGGGGGAGGAGTTCTTC.

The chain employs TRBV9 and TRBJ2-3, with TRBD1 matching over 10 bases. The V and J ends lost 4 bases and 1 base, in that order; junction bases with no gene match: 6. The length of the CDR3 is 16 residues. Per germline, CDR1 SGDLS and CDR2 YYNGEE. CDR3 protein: CASSHTGQGGTDTQYF. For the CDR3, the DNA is TGTGCCAGCAGCCATACCGGACAGGGGGGCACAGATACGCAGTATTTT.

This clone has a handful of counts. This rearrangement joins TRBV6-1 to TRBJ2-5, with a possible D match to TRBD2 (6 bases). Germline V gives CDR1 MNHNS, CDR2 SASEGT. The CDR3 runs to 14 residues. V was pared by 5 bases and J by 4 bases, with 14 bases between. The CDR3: CASSRGRGGETQYF. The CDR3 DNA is TGTGCCAGCAGTCGGGGAAGGGGAGGAGAGACCCAGTACTTC.